The T cell receptor beta chain under discussion was sequenced for a study of shared clonotypes between healthy human individuals (dated by TCRdb to 2019 to 2021). Describing the broader study: A couple of women and a few men aged 18 to 49 years were included in the cohort. Per donor, three plates each were used for CD4 naive and CD4 memory, two for CD8 naive, and one for CD8 memory. Blood TCR repertoires of a handful of healthy adults were deeply sequenced to estimate repertoire size and the extent of clonotype sharing between individuals. Libraries were prepared and TCR repertoires were sequenced by different laboratories using diverse techniques, in order to increase sequencing depth and limit assay-specific biases. Leukapheresis yielded between about 0.85 and 10 billion PBMCs per donor. On the study overall, not on this receptor specifically: When a few donors were compared, the shared fraction of clonotypes was around 5.1% for naive CD4, 3.5% for naive CD8, 2.3% for memory CD4, and less than 0.5% for memory CD8. Compared with non-shared clonotypes, clonotypes shared by all four sorted-subset donors had higher generation probabilities. Naive subsets generally had larger estimated clonotype richness than memory subsets did. Pairwise subsampling indicated that sequencing depth was expected to affect the degree of clonotype sharing among donors. Rarefaction of sorted-subset datasets indicated incomplete sequencing despite the large sequencing depth. Sampling was restricted to blood, and TCR repertoires in tissue are likely to differ from TCR repertoires in blood. The genetic and exposure-history diversity represented was limited by the small number of donors.

TCR CDR3 regions were amplified from genomic DNA by multiplex PCR using the deep immunoSEQ assay. Extracted genomic DNA from each cell subset was distributed evenly across all wells of several immunoSEQ 96-well plates, and each plate was treated as a replicate. For sorted subsets, around 200 ng genomic DNA, equal to some 28,000 T cell genomes, was loaded into each replicate PCR. The purified libraries were quantified using a Qubit 3.0 fluorometer, sized with a Bioanalyzer 2100, and then quantified again using the KAPA Library Quantification kit. Every immunoSEQ 96-well plate was sequenced on a dedicated single-read 150-cycle Illumina NextSeq 550 flow cell. The published analysis was carried out like this. Because the immunoSEQ output held only junctional sequences and lacked quality scores, the filtering could not match the filtering applied to full-length reads. To assign V/J genes and CDR3, sequences were annotated against IMGT germline references using PyIR, a Python wrapper for IgBLAST v1.9. Reads were filtered out if the reads had weak V/J assignments (E-value above 1e-6), no CDR3, stop codons, out-of-frame junctions, or ambiguous translated residues. V3J clonotypes were defined as sequences sharing an identical inferred V gene, J gene, and CDR3 amino acid sequence. Percentage overlap between repertoires was calculated by dividing the number of shared unique clonotypes by the size of the smaller repertoire. Repertoire richness was assessed with RTK rarefaction, the Chao1 estimator, and Recon v2.1 estimates of unobserved clonotypes. OLGA was used to compute generation probabilities for all TCRbeta clonotypes that the gDNA method yielded from four donors. TCRdb limited this immuneACCESS table to in-frame rearrangements with V and J called. A share of clones is missing; checked studies link under half to unresolved V genes, and the rest is unexplained. V and J calls and clone size are as listed in that table; D and trimming were resolved from the DNA. The table for this sample lists about 2.3 million clones; 92% of them were counted only once. The top ten hold approximately 0.41% of the sample.

Remarks on this clone: Its antigen specificity is not known. Base qualities are not at hand, and no much larger clone is one base apart.

The germline V gene supplies CDR1 SGHRS and CDR2 YFSETQ. V is pruned by 3 bases and J by 1 base, leaving 7 bases of the junction without a gene match. The CDR3 runs 16 residues from the cysteine to the phenylalanine. CDR3 DNA only is kept here, 48 bases in frame from base 1. The donors were healthy, HIV-negative adults who had no recently reported acute infections or vaccinations. Every donor was a Caucasian adult living in Nashville, Tennessee, USA. CD4+ T cells were enriched by magnetic negative selection; naive cells were then positively selected on CD45RA, and the negative fraction formed the memory subset. Blood was obtained by leukapheresis, after which PBMCs were separated by Ficoll-Histopaque density gradient centrifugation and cryopreserved in liquid nitrogen vapor phase. Analytical flow cytometry was used to check the purity and quantity of every magnetically sorted T cell population. From each sorted fraction, genomic DNA was isolated and quantified by UV absorbance on a Nanodrop 2000c.

The TCR sequence derives from a man between 18 and 29 years old in good health. Some clones in this sample may be carry-over from other donors' samples. The rearranged chain carries TRBV5-1 and TRBJ1-3; TRBD1 aligns with 7 central bases. Sequencing used naive CD4+ T cells from PBMCs. What the cell subset or site label conveys for this sample: CD45RA+ positively selected. The DNA reads TGCGCCAGCAGCTCGACAGGGAGATCTTCTGGAAACACCATATATTTT. Its amino acids are CASSSTGRSSGNTIYF.